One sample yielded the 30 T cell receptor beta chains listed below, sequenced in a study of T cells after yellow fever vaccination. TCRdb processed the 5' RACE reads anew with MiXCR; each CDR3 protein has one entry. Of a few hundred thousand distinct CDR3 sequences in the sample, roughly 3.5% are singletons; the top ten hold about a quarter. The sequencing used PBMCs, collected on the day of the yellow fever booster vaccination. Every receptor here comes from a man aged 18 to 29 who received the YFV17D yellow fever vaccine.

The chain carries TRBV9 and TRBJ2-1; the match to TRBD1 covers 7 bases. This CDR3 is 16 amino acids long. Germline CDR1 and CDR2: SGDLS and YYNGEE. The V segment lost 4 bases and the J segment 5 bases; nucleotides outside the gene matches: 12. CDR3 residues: CASSPRTGLRNNEQFF. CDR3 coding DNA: TGTGCCAGCAGCCCAAGGACAGGTCTACGAAACAATGAGCAGTTCTTC.

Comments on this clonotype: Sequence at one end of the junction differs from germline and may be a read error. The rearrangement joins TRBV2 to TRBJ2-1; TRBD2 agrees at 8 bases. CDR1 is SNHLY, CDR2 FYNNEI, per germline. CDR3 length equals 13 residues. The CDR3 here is CASREAGVFEQFF. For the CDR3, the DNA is TGTGCCAGCAGGGAAGCGGGGGTCTTTGAGCAGTTCTTC.

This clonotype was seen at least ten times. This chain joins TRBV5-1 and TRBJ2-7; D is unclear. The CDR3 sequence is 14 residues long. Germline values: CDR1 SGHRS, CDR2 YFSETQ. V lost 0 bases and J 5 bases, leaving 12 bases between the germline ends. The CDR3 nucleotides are TGCGCCAGCAGCTTGGGAGGCGAGGAACACGAGCAGTACTTC. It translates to CASSLGGEEHEQYF.

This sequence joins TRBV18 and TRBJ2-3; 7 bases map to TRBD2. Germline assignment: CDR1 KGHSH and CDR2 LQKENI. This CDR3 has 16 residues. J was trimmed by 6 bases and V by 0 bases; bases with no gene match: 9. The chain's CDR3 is CASSPPERAGPDTQYF. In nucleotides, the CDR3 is TGTGCCAGCTCACCACCTGAGCGAGCGGGGCCGGATACGCAGTATTTT.

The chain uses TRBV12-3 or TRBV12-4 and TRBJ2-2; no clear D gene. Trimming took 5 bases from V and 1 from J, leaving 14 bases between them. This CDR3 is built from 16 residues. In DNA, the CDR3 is TGTGCCAGCAGTCCCGCTAGATACCAGAACACCGGGGAGCTGTTTTTT. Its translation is CASSPARYQNTGELFF.

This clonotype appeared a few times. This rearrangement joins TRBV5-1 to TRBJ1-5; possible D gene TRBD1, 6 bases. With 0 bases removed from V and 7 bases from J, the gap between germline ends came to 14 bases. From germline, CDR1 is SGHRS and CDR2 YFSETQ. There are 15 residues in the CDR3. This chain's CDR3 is CASSLVGGRGQPQHF. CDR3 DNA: TGCGCCAGCAGCTTGGTAGGGGGACGGGGCCAGCCCCAGCATTTT.

Here the CDR3 reads CASSPIVGSYNEQFF. CDR3 in DNA: TGTGCCAGCTCACCTATAGTCGGCTCCTACAATGAGCAGTTCTTC. The rearrangement joins TRBV18 to TRBJ2-1; no definite D call. The germline V gene encodes CDR1 KGHSH and CDR2 LQKENI. V was cut by 3 bases and J by 0 bases, with 9 bases left in between. The CDR3 length is 15 residues. Variable domain in full (rest from reference TRBV18 and TRBJ2-1): NAGVMQNPRHLVRRRGQEARLRCSPMKGHSHVYWYRQLPEEGLKFMVYLQKENIIDESGMPKERFSAEFPKEGPSILRIQQVVRGDSAAYFCASSPIVGSYNEQFFGPGTRLTVL.

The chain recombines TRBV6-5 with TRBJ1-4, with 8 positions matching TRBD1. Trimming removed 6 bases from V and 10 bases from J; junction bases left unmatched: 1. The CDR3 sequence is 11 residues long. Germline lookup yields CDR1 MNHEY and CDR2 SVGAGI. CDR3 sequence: CASRQGGKLFF. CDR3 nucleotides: TGTGCCAGCAGACAGGGGGGAAAACTGTTTTTT.

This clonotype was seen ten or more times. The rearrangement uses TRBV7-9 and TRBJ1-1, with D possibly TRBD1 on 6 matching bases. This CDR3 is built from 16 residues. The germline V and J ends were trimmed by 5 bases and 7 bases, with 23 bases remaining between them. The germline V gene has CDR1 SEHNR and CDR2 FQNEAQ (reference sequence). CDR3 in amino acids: CASSRALGALVGEAFF. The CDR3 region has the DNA TGTGCCAGCAGCCGGGCGTTGGGGGCCCTCGTTGGTGAAGCTTTCTTT.

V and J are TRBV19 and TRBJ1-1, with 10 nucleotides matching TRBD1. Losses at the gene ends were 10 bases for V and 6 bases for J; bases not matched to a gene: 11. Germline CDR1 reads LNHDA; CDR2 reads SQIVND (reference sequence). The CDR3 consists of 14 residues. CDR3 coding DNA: TGTGCCACTCGTCCCGGGACAGGGGCGGCTGAAGCTTTCTTT. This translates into CATRPGTGAAEAFF.

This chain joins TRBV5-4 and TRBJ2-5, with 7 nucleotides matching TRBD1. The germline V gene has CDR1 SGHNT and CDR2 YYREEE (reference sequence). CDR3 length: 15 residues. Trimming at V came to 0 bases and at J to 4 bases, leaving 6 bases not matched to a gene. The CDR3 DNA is TGTGCCAGCAGCTTGGCCAAGGGGGCGGGAGAGACCCAGTACTTC. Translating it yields CASSLAKGAGETQYF.

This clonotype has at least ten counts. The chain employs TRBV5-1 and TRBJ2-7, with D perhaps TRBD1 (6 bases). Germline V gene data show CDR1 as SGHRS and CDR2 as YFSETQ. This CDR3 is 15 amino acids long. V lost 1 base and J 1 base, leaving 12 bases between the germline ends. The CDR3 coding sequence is TGCGCCAGCAGCTTGCGCACAGGGATATCCTACGAGCAGTACTTC. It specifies CASSLRTGISYEQYF.

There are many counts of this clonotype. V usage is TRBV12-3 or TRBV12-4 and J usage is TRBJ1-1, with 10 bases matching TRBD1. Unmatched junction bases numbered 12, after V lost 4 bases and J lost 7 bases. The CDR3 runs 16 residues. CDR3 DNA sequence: TGTGCCAGCAGTTCCGGGACAGGGGCCCCAGGAGGTGAAGCTTTCTTT. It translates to CASSSGTGAPGGEAFF.

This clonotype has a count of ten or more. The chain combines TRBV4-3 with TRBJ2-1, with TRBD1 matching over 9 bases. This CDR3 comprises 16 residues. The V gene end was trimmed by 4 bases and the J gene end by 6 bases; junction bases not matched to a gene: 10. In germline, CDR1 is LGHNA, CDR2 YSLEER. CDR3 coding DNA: TGCGCCAGCAGCCGCCCGCCGGGACAGGGTCCCAATGAGCAGTTCTTC. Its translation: CASSRPPGQGPNEQFF.

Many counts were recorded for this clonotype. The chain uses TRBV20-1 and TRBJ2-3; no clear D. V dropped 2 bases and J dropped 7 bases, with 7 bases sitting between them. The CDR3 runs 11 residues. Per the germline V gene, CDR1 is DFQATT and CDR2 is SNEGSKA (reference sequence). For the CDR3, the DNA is TGCAGTGCTAGATCCTGGAATACGCAGTATTTT. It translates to CSARSWNTQYF.

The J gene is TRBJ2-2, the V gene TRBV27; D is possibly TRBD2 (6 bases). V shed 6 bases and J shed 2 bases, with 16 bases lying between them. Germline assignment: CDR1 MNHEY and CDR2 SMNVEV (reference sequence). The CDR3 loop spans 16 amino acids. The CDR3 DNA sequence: TGTGCCAGCAGGCGTCTTGGCGGGGCCAACACCGGGGAGCTGTTTTTT. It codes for CASRRLGGANTGELFF.

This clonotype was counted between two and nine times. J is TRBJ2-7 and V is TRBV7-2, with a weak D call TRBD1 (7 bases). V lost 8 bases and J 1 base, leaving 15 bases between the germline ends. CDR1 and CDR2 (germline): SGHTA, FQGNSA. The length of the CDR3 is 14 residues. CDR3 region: CASHRGGGSYEQYF. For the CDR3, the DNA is TGTGCCAGCCACAGGGGAGGAGGGTCCTACGAGCAGTACTTC.

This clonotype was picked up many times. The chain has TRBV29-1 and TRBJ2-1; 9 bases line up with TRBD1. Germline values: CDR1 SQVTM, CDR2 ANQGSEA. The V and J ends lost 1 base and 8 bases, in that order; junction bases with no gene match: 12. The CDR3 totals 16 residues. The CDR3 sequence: CSVEVIGQGPNDEQFF. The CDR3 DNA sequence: TGCAGCGTTGAAGTGATTGGACAGGGGCCAAATGATGAGCAGTTCTTC.

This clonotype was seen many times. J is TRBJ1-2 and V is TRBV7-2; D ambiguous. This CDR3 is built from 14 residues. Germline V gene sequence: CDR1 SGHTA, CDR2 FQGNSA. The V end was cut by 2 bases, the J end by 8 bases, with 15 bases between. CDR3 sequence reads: CASSLSREGRGYTF. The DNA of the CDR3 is TGTGCCAGCAGCTTAAGTAGAGAGGGTAGAGGCTACACCTTC.

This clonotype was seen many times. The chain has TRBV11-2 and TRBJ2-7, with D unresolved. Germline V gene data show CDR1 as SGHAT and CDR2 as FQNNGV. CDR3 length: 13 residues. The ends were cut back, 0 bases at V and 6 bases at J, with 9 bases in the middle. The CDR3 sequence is CASSLDQIAEQYF. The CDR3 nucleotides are TGTGCCAGCAGCTTAGATCAAATAGCCGAGCAGTACTTC. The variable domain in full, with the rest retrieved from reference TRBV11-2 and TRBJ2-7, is EAGVAQSPRYKIIEKRQSVAFWCNPISGHATLYWYQQILGQGPKLLIQFQNNGVVDDSQLPKDRFSAERLKGVDSTLKIQPAKLEDSAVYLCASSLDQIAEQYFGPGTRLTVT.

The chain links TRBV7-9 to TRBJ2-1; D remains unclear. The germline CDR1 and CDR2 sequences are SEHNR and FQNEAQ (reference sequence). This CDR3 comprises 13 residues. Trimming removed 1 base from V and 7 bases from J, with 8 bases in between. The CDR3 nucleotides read TGTGCCAGCAGCTTAGAGTTCCCGAATGAGCAGTTCTTC. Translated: CASSLEFPNEQFF.

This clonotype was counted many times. The CDR3 nucleotides read TGTGCCAGCAGCTTGGGACCGCCTCAGTACTTC. This encodes CASSLGPPQYF. This sequence joins TRBV7-9 and TRBJ2-7; possibly TRBD1 or TRBD2 for D (5 bases each). The germline CDR1 and CDR2 sequences are SEHNR and FQNEAQ (reference sequence). Trimming took off 3 bases at V and 10 bases at J, with 10 bases between the two ends. The CDR3 extends over 11 amino acids.

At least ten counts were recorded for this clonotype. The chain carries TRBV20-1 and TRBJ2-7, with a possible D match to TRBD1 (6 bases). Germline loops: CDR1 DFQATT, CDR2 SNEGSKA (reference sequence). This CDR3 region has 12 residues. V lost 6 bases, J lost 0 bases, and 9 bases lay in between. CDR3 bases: TGCAGTGCCCGGACAGACTCCTACGAGCAGTACTTC. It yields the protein CSARTDSYEQYF.

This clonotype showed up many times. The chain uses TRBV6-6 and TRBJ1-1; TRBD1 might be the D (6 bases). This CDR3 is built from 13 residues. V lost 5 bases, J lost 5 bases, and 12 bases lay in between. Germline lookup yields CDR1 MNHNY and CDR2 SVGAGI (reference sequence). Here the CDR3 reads CASSGHRVTEAFF. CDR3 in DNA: TGTGCCAGCAGTGGCCACAGGGTTACTGAAGCTTTCTTT.

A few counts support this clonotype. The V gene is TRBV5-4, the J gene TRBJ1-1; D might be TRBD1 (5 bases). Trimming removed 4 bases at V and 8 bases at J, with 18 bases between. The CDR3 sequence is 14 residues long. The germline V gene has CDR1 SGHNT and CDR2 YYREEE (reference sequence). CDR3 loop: CASSPPGPRGEAFF. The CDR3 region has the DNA TGTGCCAGCAGCCCACCGGGACCGCGGGGGGAAGCTTTCTTT.

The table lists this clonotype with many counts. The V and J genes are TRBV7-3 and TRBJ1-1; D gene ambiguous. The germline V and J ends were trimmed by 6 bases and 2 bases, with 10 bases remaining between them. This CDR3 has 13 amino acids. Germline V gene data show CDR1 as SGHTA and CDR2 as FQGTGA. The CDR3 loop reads CASSTQPNTEAFF. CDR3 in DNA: TGTGCCAGCAGTACCCAGCCAAACACTGAAGCTTTCTTT.

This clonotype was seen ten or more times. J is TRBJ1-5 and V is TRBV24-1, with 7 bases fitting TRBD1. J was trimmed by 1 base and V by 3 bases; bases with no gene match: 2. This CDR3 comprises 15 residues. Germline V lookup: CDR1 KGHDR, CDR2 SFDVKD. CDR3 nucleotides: TGTGCCACCAGTGATGGACAGGCGAGCAATCAGCCCCAGCATTTT. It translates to CATSDGQASNQPQHF.

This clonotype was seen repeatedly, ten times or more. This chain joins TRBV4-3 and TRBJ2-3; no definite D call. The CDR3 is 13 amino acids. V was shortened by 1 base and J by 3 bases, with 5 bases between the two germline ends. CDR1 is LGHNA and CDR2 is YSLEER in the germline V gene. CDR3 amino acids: CASSQVRTDTQYF. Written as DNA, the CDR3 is TGCGCCAGCAGCCAAGTCCGTACAGATACGCAGTATTTT.

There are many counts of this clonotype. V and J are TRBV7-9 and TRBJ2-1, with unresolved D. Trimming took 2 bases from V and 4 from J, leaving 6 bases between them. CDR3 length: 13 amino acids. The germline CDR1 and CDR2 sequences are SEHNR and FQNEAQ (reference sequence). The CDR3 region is CASSLTVYNEQFF. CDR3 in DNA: TGTGCCAGCAGCTTAACCGTATACAATGAGCAGTTCTTC.

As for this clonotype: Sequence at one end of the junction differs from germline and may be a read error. DNA of the CDR3: TGCGCCTGCAGCTTTAACGGCGGGTATGAGACCCAGTACTTC. It translates to CACSFNGGYETQYF. The chain carries TRBV5-1 and TRBJ2-5, with TRBD2 as a possible D gene (5 bases). This CDR3 contains 14 residues. Germline loops: CDR1 SGHRS, CDR2 YFSETQ.